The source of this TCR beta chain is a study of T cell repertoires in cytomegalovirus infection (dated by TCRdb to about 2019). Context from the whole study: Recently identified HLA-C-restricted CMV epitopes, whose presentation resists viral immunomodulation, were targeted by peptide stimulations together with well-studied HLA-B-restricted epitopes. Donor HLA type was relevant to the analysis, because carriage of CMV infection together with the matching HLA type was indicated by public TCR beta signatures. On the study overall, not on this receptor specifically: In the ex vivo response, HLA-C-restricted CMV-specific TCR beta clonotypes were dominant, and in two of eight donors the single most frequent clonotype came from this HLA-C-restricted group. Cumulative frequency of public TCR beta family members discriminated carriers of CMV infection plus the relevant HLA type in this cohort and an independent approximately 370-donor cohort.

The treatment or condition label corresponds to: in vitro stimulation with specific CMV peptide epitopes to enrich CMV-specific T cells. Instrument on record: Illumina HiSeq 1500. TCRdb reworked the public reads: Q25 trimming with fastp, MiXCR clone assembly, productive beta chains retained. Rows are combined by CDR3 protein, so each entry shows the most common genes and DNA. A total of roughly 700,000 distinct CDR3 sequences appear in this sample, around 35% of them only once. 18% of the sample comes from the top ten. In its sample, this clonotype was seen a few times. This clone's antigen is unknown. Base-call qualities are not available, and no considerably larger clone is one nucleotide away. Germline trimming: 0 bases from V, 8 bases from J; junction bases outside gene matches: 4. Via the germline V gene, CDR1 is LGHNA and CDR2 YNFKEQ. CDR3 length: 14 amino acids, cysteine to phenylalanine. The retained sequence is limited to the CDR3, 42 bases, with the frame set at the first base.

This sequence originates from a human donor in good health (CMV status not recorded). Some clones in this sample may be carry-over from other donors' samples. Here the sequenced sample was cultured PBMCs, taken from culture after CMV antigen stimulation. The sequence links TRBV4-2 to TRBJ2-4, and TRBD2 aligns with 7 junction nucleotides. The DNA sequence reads TGTGCCAGCAGCCAAGAGAGCGGGGAGTACATTCAGTACTTC. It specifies CASSQESGEYIQYF.